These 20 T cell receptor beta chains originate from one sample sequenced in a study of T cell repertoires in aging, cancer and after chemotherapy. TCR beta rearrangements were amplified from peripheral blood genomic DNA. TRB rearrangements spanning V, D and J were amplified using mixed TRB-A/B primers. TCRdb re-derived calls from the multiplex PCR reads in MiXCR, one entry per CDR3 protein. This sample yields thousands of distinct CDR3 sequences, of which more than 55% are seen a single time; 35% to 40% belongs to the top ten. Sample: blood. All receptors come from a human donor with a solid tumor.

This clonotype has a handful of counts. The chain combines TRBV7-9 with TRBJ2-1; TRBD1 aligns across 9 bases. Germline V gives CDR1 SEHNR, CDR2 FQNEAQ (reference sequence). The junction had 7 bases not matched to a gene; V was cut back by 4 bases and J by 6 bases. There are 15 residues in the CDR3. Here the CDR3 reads CASSSGTGYTNEQFF. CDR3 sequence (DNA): TGTGCCAGCAGCTCAGGGACAGGGTACACCAATGAGCAGTTCTTC.

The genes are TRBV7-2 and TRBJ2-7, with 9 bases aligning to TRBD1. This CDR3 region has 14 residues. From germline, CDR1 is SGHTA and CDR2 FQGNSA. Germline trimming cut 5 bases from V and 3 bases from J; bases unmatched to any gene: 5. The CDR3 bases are TGTGCCAGCAGCCAAGGACAGGGGCTCTACGAGCAGTACTTC. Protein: CASSQGQGLYEQYF.

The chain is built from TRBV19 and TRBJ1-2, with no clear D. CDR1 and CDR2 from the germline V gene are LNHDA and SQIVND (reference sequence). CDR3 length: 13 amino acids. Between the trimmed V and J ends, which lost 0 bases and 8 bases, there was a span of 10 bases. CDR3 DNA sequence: TGTGCCAGTAGTATAGACGGAGCCCGGGGCTACACCTTC. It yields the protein CASSIDGARGYTF. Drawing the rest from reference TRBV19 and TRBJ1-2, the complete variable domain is DGGITQSPKYLFRKEGQNVTLSCEQNLNHDAMYWYRQDPGQGLRLIYYSQIVNDFQKGDIAEGYSVSREKKESFPLTVTSAQKNPTAFYLCASSIDGARGYTFGSGTRLTVV.

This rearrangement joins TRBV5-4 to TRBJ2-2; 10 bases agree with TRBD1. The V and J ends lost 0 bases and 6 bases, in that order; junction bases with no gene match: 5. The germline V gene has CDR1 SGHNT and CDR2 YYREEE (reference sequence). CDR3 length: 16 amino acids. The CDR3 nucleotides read TGTGCCAGCAGCTTGGGTGGGACAGGGGTTGCCGGGGAGCTGTTTTTT. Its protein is CASSLGGTGVAGELFF.

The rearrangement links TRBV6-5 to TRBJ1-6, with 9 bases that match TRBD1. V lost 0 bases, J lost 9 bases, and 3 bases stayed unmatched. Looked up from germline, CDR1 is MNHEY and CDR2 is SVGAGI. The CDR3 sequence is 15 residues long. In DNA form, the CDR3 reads TGTGCCAGCAGTTACTCGACAGGGGGAATTTCACCCCTCCACTTT. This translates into CASSYSTGGISPLHF.

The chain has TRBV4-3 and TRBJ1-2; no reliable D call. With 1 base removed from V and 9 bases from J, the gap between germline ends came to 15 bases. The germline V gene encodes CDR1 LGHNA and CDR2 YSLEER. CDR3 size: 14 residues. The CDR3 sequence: CASSQGVDAGSYTF. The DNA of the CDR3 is TGCGCCAGCAGCCAAGGGGTTGATGCCGGGAGCTACACCTTC.

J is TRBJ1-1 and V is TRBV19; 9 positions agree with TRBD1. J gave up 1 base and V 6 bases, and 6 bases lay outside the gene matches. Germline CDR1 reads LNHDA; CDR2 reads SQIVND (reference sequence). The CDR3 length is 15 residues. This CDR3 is CASRRLDRGNTEAFF. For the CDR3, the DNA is TGTGCCAGTAGACGCCTGGACAGGGGGAACACTGAAGCTTTCTTT. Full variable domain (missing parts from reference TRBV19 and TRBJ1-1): DGGITQSPKYLFRKEGQNVTLSCEQNLNHDAMYWYRQDPGQGLRLIYYSQIVNDFQKGDIAEGYSVSREKKESFPLTVTSAQKNPTAFYLCASRRLDRGNTEAFFGQGTRLTVV.

CDR3 sequence: CSAKSGHQPQHF. CDR3 bases: TGCAGTGCCAAATCGGGGCATCAGCCCCAGCATTTT. The J gene is TRBJ1-5, the V gene TRBV20-1, with TRBD1 as a possible D gene (5 bases). Between the trimmed V and J ends, which lost 6 bases and 5 bases, there was a span of 11 bases. This CDR3 has 12 residues. The germline CDR1 and CDR2 sequences are DFQATT and SNEGSKA (reference sequence).

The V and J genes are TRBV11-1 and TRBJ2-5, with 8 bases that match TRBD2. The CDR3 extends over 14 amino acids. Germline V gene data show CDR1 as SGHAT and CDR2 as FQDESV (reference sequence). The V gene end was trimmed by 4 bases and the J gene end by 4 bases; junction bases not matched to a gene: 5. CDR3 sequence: CASSSGGVTETQYF. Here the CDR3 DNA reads TGTGCCAGCAGCTCGGGGGGGGTAACAGAGACCCAGTACTTC. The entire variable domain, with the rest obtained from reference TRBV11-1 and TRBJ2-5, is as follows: EAEVAQSPRYKITEKSQAVAFWCDPISGHATLYWYRQILGQGPELLVQFQDESVVDDSQLPKDRFSAERLKGVDSTLKIQPAELGDSAMYLCASSSGGVTETQYFGPGTRLLVL.

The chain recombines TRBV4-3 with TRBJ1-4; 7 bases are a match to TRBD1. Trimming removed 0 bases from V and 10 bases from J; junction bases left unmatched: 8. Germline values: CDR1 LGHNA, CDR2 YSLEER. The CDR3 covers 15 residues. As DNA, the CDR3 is TGCGCCAGCAGCCAAGATCACCGACAGGGCGGAAAACTGTTTTTT. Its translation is CASSQDHRQGGKLFF.

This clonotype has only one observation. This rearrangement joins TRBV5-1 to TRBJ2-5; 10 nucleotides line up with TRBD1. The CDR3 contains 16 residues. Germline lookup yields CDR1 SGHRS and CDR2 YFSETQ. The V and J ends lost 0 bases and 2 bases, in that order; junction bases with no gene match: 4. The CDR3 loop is CASSLGDRGFQETQYF. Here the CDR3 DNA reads TGCGCCAGCAGCTTGGGGGACAGGGGTTTTCAAGAGACCCAGTACTTC.

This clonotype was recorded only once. This CDR3 reads CASTLWGVYEQYF. Written as DNA, the CDR3 is TGTGCCAGCACCCTCTGGGGGGTTTACGAGCAGTACTTC. The chain carries TRBV12-3 or TRBV12-4 and TRBJ2-7, with D possibly TRBD2 on 6 matching bases. The CDR3 totals 13 residues. V lost 7 bases to trimming and J lost 4 bases, with 14 bases between them.

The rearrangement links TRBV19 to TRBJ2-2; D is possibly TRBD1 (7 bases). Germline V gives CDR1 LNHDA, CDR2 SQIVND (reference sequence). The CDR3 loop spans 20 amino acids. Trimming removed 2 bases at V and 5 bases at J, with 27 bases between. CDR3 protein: CASSIPFSRTGAGRTGELFF. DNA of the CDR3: TGTGCCAGTAGTATACCCTTTAGCCGAACAGGGGCGGGGAGGACCGGGGAGCTGTTTTTT.

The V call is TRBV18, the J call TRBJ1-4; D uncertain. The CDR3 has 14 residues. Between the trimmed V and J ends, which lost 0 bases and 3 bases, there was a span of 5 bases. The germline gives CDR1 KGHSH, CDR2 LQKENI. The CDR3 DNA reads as TGTGCCAGCTCACCACCCACGGCTAATGAAAAACTGTTTTTT. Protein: CASSPPTANEKLFF.

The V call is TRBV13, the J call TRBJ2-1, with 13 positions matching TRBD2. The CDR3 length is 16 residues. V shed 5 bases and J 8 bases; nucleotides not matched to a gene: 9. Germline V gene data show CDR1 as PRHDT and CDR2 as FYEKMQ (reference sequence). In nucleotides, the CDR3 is TGTGCCAGCAGCCCCAAACCGGGACTAGCGGGACATGAGCAGTTCTTC. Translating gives CASSPKPGLAGHEQFF.

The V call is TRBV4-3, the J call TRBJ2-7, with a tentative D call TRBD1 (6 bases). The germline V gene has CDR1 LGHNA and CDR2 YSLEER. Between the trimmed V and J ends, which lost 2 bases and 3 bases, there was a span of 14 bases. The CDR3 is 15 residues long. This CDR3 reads CASSQPGQTYYEQYF. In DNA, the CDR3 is TGCGCCAGCAGCCAACCCGGACAGACATACTACGAGCAGTACTTC.

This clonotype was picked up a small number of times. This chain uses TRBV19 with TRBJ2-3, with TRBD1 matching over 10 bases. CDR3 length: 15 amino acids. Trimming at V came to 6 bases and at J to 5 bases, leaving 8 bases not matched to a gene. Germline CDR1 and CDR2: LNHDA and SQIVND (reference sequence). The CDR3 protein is CASSPRDRGQDTQYF. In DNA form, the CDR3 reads TGTGCCAGTAGCCCCCGGGACAGGGGACAAGATACGCAGTATTTT.

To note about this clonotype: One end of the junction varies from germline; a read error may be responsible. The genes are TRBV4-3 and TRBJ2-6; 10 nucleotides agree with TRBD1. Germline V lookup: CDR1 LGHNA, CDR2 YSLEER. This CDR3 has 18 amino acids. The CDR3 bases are TGTGCCAGCAGTGAAGCGTCGGGACAGGGGTCTGGGGCCAACGTCCTGACTTTC. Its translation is CASSEASGQGSGANVLTF.

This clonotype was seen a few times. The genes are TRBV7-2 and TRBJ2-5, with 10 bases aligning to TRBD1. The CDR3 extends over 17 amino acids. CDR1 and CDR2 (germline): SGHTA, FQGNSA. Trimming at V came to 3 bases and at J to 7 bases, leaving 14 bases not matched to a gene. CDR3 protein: CASSLAGQGPSEGTQYF. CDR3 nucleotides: TGTGCCAGCAGCTTGGCGGGACAGGGGCCGTCTGAAGGGACCCAGTACTTC.

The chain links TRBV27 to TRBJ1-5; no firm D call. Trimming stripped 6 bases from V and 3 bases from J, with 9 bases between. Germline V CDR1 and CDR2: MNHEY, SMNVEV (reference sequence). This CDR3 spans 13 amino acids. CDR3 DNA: TGTGCCAGCAGCCGGGGTAACAATCAGCCCCAGCATTTT. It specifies CASSRGNNQPQHF.